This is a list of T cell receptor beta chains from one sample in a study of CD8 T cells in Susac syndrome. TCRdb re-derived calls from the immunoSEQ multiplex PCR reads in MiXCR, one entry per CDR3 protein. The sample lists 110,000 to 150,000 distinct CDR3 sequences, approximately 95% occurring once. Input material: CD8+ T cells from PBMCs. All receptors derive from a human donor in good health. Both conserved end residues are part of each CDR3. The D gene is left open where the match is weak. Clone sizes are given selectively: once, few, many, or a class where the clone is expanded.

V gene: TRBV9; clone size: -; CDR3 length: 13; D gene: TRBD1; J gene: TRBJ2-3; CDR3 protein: CASSYRTGGTQYF; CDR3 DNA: TGTGCCAGCAGTTATCGGACAGGGGGCACGCAGTATTTT
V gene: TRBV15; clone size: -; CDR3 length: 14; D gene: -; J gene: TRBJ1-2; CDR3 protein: CATSRSPTGPGYTF; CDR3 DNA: TGTGCCACCAGCAGATCCCCAACAGGTCCTGGCTACACCTTC
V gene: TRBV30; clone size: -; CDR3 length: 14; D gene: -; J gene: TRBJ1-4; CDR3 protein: CARDSMDVNEKLFF; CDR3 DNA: TGTGCTCGCGACAGCATGGACGTTAATGAAAAACTGTTTTTT
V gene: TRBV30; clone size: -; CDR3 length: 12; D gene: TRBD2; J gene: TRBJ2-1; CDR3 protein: CLLAGVYNEQFF; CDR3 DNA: TGTCTCCTAGCGGGAGTTTACAATGAGCAGTTCTTC
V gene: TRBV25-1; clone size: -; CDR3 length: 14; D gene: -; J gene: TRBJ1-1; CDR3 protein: CASSDRVSGTEAFF; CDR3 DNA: TGTGCCAGCAGTGATCGGGTTAGTGGCACTGAAGCTTTCTTT
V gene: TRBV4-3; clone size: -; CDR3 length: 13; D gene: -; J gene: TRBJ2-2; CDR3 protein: CASSRANTGELFF; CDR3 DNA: TGCGCCAGCAGTCGGGCTAACACCGGGGAGCTGTTTTTT
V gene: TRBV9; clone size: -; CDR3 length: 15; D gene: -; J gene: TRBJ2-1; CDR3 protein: CASSVVGGVYNEQFF; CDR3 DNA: TGTGCCAGCAGCGTAGTTGGCGGGGTTTACAATGAGCAGTTCTTC
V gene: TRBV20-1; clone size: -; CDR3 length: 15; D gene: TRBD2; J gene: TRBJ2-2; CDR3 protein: CSAPGGRTNTGELFF; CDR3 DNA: TGCAGTGCACCGGGCGGGAGGACGAACACCGGGGAGCTGTTTTTT
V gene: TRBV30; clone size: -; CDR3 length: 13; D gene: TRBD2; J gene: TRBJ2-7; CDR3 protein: CAWSGGGPYEQYF; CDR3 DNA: TGTGCCTGGAGCGGGGGGGGACCCTACGAGCAGTACTTC
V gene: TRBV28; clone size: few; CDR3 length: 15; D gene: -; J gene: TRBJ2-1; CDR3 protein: CASSVGDGSYNEQFF; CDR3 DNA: TGTGCCAGCAGTGTCGGGGACGGCTCCTACAATGAGCAGTTCTTC
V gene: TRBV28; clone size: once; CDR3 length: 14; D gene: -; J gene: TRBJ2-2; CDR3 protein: CASSNNVDTGELFF; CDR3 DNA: TGTGCCAGCAGTAATAATGTGGACACCGGGGAGCTGTTTTTT
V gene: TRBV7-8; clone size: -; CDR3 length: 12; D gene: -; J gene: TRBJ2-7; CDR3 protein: CASSWDINEQYF; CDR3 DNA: TGTGCCAGCAGCTGGGACATCAACGAGCAGTACTTC
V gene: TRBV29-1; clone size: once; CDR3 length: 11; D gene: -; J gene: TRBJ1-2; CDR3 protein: CSVGRDYGYTF; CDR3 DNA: TGCAGCGTTGGAAGGGACTATGGCTACACCTTC
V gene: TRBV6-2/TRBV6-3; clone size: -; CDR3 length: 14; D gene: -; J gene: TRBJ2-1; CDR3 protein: CASSYQGSYNEQFF; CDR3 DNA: TGTGCCAGCAGTTACCAGGGATCCTACAATGAGCAGTTCTTC
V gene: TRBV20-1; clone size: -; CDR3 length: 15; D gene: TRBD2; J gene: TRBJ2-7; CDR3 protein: CSARDEREDLYEQYF; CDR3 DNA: TGCAGTGCTAGAGATGAGCGGGAGGACCTCTACGAGCAGTACTTC
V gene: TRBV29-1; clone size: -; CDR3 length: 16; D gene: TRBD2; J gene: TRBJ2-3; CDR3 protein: CSVEGASRERTDTQYF; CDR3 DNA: TGCAGCGTTGAAGGGGCTTCGCGGGAGAGGACAGATACGCAGTATTTT
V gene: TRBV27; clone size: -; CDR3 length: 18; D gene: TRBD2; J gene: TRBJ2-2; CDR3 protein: CAGRLGTSGRSDTGELFF; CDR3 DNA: TGTGCCGGTAGACTTGGGACTAGCGGGAGATCTGACACCGGGGAGCTGTTTTTT
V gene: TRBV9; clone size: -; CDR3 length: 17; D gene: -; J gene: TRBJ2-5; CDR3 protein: CASSVEGALDYQETQYF; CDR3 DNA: TGTGCCAGCAGCGTAGAAGGGGCATTGGACTACCAAGAGACCCAGTACTTC
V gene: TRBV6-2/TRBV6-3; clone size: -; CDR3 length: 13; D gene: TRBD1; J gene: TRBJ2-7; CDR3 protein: CASGTGTDSEQYF; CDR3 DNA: TGTGCCAGCGGAACCGGGACAGACTCCGAGCAGTACTTC
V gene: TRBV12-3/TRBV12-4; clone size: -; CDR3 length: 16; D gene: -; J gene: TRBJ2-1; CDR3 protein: CASSSRDPLTYNEQFF; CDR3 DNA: TGTGCCAGCAGTAGCAGGGATCCCCTAACCTACAATGAGCAGTTCTTC
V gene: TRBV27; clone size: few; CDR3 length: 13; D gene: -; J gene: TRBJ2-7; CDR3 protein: CASSLSAGYEQYF; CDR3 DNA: TGTGCCAGCAGTTTGAGTGCTGGCTACGAGCAGTACTTC
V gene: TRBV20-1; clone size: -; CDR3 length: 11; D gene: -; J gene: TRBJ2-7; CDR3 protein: CSASQGQEQYF; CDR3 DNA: TGCAGTGCTAGTCAAGGACAGGAGCAGTACTTC
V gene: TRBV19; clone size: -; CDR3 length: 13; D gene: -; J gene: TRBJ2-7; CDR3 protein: CASSAYRAYEQYF; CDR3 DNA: TGTGCCAGTAGTGCCTACAGGGCCTACGAGCAGTACTTC
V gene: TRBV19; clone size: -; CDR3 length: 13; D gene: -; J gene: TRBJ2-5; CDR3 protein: CASSKTVGETQYF; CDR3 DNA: TGTGCCAGTTCCAAGACAGTCGGGGAGACCCAGTACTTC
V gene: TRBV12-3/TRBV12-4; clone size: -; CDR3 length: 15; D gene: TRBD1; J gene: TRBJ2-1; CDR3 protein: CASTAGDRGRNEQFF; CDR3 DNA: TGTGCCAGCACCGCTGGGGACAGGGGGCGCAATGAGCAGTTCTTC
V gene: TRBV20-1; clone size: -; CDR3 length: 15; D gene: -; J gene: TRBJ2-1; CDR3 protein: CSAIAWGEDYNEQFF; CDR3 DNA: TGCAGTGCCATAGCTTGGGGGGAAGATTACAATGAGCAGTTCTTC
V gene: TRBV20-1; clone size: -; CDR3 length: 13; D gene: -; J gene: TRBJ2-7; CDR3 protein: CSASMGFGYEQYF; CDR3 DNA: TGCAGTGCTAGTATGGGATTCGGCTACGAGCAGTACTTC
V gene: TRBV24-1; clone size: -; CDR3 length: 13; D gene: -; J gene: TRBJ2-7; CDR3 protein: CATGHGLIGEQYF; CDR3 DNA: TGTGCCACCGGACACGGACTGATTGGGGAGCAGTACTTC
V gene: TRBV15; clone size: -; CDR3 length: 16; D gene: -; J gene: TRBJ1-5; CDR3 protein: CATSRDLGGLNQPQHF; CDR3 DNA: TGTGCCACCAGCAGAGATTTGGGGGGTCTCAATCAGCCCCAGCATTTT
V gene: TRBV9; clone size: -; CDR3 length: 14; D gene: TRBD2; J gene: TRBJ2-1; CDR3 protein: CASSVGSGGDEQFF; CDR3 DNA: TGTGCCAGCAGCGTAGGGTCCGGGGGGGATGAGCAGTTCTTC
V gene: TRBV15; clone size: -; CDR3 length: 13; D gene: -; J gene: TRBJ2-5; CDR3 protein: CATRQARGETQYF; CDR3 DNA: TGTGCCACCAGGCAGGCGCGAGGGGAGACCCAGTACTTC
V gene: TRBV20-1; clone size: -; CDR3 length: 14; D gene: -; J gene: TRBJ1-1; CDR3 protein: CSAKTPQKNTEAFF; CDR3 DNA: TGCAGTGCAAAGACCCCTCAGAAGAACACTGAAGCTTTCTTT
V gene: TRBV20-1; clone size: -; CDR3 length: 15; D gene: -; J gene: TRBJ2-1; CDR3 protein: CSATVVGHGSSEQFF; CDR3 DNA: TGCAGTGCTACGGTTGTGGGACACGGGAGTAGTGAGCAGTTCTTC
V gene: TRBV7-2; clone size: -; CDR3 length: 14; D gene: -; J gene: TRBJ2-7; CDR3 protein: CASSFSPGSYEQYF; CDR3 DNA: TGTGCCAGCAGCTTCTCCCCTGGCTCCTACGAGCAGTACTTC
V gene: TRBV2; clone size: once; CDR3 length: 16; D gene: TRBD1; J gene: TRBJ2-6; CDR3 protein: CASRAPGQAAANVLTF; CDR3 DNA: TGTGCCAGCAGGGCTCCGGGACAGGCCGCGGCCAACGTCCTGACTTTC
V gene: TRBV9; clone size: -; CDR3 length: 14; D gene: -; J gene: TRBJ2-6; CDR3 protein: CASSVGSGANVLTF; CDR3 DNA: TGTGCCAGCAGCGTAGGAAGTGGGGCCAACGTCCTGACTTTC